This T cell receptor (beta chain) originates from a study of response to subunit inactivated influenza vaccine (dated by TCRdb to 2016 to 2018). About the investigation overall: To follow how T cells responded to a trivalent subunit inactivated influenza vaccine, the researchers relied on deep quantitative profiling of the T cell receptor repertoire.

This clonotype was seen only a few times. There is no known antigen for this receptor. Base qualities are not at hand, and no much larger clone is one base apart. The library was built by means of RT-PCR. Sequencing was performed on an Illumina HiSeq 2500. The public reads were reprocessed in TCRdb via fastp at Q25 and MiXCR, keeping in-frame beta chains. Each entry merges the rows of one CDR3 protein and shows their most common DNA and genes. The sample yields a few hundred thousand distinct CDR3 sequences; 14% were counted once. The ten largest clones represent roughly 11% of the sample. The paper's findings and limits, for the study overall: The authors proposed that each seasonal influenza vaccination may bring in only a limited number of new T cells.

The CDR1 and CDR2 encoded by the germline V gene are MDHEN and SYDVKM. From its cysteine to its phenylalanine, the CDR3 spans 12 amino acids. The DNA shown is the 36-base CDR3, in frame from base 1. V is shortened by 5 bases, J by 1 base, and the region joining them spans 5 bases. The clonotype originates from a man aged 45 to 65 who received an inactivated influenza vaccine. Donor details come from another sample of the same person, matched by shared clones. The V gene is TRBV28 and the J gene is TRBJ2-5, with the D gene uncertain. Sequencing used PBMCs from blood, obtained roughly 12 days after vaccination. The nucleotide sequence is TGTGCCAGCAGTCGCGGCCAAGAGACCCAGTACTTC. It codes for CASSRGQETQYF.